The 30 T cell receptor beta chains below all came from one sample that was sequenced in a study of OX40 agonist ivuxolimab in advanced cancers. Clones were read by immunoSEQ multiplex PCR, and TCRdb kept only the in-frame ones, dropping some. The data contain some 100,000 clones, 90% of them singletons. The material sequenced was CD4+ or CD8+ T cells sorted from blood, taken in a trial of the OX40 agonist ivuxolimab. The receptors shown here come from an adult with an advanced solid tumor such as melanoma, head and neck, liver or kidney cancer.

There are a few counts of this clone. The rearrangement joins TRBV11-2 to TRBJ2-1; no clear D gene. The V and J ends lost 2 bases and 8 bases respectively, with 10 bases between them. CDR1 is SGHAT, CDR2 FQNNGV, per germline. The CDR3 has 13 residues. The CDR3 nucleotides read TGTGCCAGCAGCTTAAATACCCAGGATGAGCAGTTCTTC. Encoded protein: CASSLNTQDEQFF.

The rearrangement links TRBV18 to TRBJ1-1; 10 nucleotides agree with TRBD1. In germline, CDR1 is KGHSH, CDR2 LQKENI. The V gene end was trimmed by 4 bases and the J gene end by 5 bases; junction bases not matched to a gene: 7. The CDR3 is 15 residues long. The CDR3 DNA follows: TGTGCCAGCTCACTTACCGGGACAGGGGAGACTGAAGCTTTCTTT. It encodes CASSLTGTGETEAFF.

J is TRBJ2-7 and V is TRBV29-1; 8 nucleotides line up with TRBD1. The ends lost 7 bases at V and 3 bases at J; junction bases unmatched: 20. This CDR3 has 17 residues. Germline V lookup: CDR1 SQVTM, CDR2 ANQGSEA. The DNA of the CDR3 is TGCAGCGCCGCCCGGGACAGGCCTTCTCGACCGAACTACGAGCAGTACTTC. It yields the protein CSAARDRPSRPNYEQYF.

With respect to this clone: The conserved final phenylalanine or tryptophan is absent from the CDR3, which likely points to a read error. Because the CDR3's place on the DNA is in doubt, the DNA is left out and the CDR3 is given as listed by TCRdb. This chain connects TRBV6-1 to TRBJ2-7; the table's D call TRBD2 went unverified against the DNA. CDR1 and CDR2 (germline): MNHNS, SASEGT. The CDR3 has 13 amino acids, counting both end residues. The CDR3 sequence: CASSVSGGAGTEL.

The CDR3 region is CASSQETGFGRNEQFF. DNA of the CDR3: TGCGCCAGCAGCCAAGAGACAGGATTCGGGAGAAATGAGCAGTTCTTC. V gene TRBV4-3 combines with J gene TRBJ2-1; D assignment may be TRBD1 or TRBD2 (6 bases each). V was shortened by 0 bases and J by 7 bases, with 16 bases between the two germline ends. The CDR3 has 16 residues. Germline loops: CDR1 LGHNA, CDR2 YSLEER.

Here the CDR3 reads CAWRVDALYEQYF. Here the CDR3 DNA reads TGTGCCTGGAGAGTAGACGCCCTCTACGAGCAGTACTTC. The chain is built from TRBV30 and TRBJ2-7, with unresolved D. Looked up from germline, CDR1 is GTSNPN and CDR2 is SVGIG (reference sequence). The CDR3 spans 13 residues. The V and J ends lost 3 bases and 3 bases respectively, with 12 bases between them.

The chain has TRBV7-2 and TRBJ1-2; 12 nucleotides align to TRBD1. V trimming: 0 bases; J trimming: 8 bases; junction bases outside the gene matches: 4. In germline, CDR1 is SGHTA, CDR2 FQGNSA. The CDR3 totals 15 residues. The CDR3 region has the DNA TGTGCCAGCAGCTTAGCGGGGACAGGGGGCCGGGGCTACACCTTC. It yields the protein CASSLAGTGGRGYTF.

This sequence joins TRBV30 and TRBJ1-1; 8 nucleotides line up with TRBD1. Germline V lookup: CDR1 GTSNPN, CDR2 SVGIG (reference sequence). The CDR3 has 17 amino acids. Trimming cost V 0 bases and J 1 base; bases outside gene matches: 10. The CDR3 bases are TGTGCCTGGAGTGTAACAGGGGGGCGGCAGAAGAACACTGAAGCTTTCTTT. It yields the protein CAWSVTGGRQKNTEAFF.

CDR3 nucleotides: TGTGCCAGCAGGAGACTAGCGGGAGTGGAGGAGCAGTACTTC. This codes for CASRRLAGVEEQYF. This sequence joins TRBV2 and TRBJ2-7, with 12 bases that match TRBD2. Germline lookup yields CDR1 SNHLY and CDR2 FYNNEI. CDR3 length: 14 amino acids. V was pared by 6 bases and J by 7 bases, with 7 bases of the junction left unmatched. Looking up the rest from reference TRBV2 and TRBJ2-7 gives the full variable domain: EPEVTQTPSHQVTQMGQEVILRCVPISNHLYFYWYRQILGQKVEFLVSFYNNEISEKSEIFDDQFSVERPDGSNFTLKIRSTKLEDSAMYFCASRRLAGVEEQYFGPGTRLTVT.

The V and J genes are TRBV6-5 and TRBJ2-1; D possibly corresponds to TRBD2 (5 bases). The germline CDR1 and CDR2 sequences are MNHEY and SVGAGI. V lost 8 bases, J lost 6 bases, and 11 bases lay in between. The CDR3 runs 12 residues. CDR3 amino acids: CASFGNGNEQFF. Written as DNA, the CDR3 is TGTGCCAGCTTCGGGAACGGCAATGAGCAGTTCTTC.

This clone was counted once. The CDR3 protein is CASSLSNSFYNEQFF. DNA for the CDR3: TGTGCCAGCAGCTTAAGCAACTCCTTCTACAATGAGCAGTTCTTC. This chain uses TRBV7-3 with TRBJ2-1; no firm D call. CDR1 is SGHTA, CDR2 FQGTGA, per germline. The CDR3 covers 15 residues. The germline V and J ends were trimmed by 1 base and 3 bases, with 10 bases remaining between them.

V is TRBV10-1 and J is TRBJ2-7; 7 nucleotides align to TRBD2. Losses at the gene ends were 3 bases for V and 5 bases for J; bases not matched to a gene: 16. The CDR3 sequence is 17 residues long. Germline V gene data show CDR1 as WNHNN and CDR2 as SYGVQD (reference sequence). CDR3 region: CASSELAGERVGHEQYF. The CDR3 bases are TGCGCCAGCAGTGAATTGGCGGGAGAAAGAGTTGGACACGAGCAGTACTTC.

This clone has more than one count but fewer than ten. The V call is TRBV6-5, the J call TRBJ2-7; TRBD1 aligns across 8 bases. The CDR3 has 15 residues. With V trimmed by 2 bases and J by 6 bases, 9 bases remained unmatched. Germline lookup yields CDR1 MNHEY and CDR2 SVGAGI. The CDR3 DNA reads TGTGCCAGCAGTTACCACACAGGGGGACTGGGCGAGCAGTACTTC. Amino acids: CASSYHTGGLGEQYF.

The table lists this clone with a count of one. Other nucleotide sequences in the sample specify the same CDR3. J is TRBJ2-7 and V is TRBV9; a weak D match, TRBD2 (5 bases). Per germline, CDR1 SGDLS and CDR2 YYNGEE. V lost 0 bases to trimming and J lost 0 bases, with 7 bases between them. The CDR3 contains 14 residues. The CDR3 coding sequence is TGTGCCAGCAGCGTAGTGGGGAGCTCCTACGAGCAGTACTTC. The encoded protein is CASSVVGSSYEQYF.

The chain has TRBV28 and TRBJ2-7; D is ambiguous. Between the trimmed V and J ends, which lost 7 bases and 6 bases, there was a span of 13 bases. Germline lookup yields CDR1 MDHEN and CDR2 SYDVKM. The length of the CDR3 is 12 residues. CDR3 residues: CASTAARFEQYF. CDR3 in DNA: TGTGCCAGCACCGCCGCTAGGTTCGAGCAGTACTTC.

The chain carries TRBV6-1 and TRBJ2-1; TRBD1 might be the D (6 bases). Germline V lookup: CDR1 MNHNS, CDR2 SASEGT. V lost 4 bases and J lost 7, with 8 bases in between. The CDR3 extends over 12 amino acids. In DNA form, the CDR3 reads TGTGCCAGCAGTGTACAGGGAAATGAGCAGTTCTTC. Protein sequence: CASSVQGNEQFF.

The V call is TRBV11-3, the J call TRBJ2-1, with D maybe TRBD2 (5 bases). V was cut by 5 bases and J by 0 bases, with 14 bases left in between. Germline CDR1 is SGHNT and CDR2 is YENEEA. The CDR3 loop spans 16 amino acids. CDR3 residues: CASSGGVVSSYNEQFF. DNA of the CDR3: TGTGCCAGCAGCGGAGGCGTTGTCAGCTCCTACAATGAGCAGTTCTTC.

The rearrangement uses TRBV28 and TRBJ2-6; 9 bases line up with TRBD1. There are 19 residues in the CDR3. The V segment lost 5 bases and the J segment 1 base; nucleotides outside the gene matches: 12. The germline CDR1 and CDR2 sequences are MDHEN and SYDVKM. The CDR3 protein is CASSTREGQGRSGANVLTF. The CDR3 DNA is TGTGCCAGCAGTACCCGAGAAGGACAGGGGAGGTCTGGGGCCAACGTCCTGACTTTC. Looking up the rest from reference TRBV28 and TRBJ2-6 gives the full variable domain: DVKVTQSSRYLVKRTGEKVFLECVQDMDHENMFWYRQDPGLGLRLIYFSYDVKMKEKGDIPEGYSVSREKKERFSLILESASTNQTSMYLCASSTREGQGRSGANVLTFGAGSRLTVL.

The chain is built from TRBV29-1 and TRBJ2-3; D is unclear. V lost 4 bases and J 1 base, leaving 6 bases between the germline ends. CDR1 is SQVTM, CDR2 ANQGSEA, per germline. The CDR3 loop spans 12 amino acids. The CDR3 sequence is CSVVDGTDTQYF. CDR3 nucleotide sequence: TGCAGCGTTGTGGACGGCACAGATACGCAGTATTTT.

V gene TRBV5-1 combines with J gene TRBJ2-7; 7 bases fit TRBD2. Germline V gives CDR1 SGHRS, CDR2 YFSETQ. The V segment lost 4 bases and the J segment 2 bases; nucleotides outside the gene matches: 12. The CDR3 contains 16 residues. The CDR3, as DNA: TGCGCCAGCAGCGGTGGGCATTCCGGGGGGACCTACGAGCAGTACTTC. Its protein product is CASSGGHSGGTYEQYF.

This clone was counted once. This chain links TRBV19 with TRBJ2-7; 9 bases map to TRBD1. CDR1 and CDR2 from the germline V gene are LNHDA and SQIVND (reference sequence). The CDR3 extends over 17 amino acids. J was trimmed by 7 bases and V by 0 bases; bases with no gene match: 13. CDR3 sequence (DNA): TGTGCCAGTAGTATAGACGGGACAGGGCCCTCTCGGTCTGAGCAGTACTTC. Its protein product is CASSIDGTGPSRSEQYF.

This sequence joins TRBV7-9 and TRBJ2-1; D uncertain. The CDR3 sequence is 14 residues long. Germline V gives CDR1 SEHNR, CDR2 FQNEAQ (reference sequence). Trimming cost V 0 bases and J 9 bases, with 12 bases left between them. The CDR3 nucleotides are TGTGCCAGCAGCTTAGCCGCAACAGATACTGAGCAGTTCTTC. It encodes CASSLAATDTEQFF.

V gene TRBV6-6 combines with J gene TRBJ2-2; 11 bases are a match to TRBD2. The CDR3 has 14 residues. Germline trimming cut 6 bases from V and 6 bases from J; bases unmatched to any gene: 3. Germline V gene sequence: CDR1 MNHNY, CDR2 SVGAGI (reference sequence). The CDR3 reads CASRTSGKSGELFF. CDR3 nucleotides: TGTGCCAGCAGGACTAGCGGGAAGTCCGGGGAGCTGTTTTTT.

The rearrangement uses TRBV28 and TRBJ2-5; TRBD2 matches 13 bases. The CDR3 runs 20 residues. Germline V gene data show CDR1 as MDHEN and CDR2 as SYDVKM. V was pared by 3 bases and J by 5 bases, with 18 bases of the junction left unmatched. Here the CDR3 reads CASSFGLEGWTSGSSETQYF. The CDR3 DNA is TGTGCCAGCAGTTTTGGGTTGGAGGGCTGGACTAGCGGGAGCTCGGAGACCCAGTACTTC.

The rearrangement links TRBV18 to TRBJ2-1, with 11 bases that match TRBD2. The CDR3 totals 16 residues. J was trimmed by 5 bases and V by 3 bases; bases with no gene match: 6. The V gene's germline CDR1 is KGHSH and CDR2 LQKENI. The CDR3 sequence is CASSPASGRRDNEQFF. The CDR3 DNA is TGTGCCAGCTCACCCGCTAGCGGGAGGCGAGACAATGAGCAGTTCTTC.

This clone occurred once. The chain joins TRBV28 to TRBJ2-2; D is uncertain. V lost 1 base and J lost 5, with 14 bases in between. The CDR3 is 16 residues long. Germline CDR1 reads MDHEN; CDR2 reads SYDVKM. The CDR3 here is CASSLSSGLGTGELFF. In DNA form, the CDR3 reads TGTGCCAGCAGTTTATCGTCGGGCTTGGGTACCGGGGAGCTGTTTTTT.

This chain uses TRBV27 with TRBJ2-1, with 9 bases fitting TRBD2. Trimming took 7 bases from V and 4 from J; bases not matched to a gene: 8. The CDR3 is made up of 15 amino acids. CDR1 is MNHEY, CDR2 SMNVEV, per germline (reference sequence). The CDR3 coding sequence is TGTGCCAGCACCCCGGGACTAGCTGGGTACAATGAGCAGTTCTTC. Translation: CASTPGLAGYNEQFF.

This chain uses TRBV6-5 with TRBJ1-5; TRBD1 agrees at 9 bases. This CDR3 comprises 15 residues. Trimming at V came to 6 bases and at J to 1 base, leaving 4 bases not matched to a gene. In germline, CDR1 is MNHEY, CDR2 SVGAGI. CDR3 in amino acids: CASSPTGGSNQPQHF. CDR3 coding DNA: TGTGCCAGCAGCCCGACAGGGGGAAGCAATCAGCCCCAGCATTTT.

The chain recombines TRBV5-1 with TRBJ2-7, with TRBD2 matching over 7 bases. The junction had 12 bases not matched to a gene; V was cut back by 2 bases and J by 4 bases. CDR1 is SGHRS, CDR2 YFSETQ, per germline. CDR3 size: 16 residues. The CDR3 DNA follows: TGCGCCAGCAGCTTCCAACCCGGGGGGATGGGGTACGAGCAGTACTTC. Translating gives CASSFQPGGMGYEQYF.

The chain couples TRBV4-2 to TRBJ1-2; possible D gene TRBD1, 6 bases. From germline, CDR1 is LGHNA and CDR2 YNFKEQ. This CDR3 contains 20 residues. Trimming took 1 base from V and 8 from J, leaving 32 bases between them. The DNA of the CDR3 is TGTGCCAGCAGCCAAGGTATTTCCCAGGGGTTTTATATTTCGTCTAACGGCTACACCTTC. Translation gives CASSQGISQGFYISSNGYTF.